A selection of T cell receptor beta chains follows, all from one sample in a study of early T cells in non-severe SARS-CoV-2 infection. Each CDR3 protein is one row after TCRdb ran MiXCR on the 5' RACE reads. The table has 35,000 to 45,000 distinct CDR3 sequences, 5% to 6.5% seen once; the top ten hold more than 7%. The sequences come from whole blood, collected at baseline. The receptor source for this set is an adult who was a healthcare worker with PCR-confirmed SARS-CoV-2 infection or an uninfected control (not recorded which). The CDR3 runs from the conserved cysteine through the conserved F or W. Each record gives: clone size, D gene, V gene, J gene, CDR3 protein, CDR3 DNA. A D gene is named only where the DNA matches it firmly. Clone size appears in some rows only: once, few, many, or a class for an expanded clone.

size: many; D: -; V: TRBV29-1; J: TRBJ2-1; CDR3: CSVEREGRENEQFF; DNA: TGCAGCGTTGAACGGGAAGGGCGCGAAAATGAGCAGTTCTTC
size: -; D: -; V: TRBV4-2; J: TRBJ1-1; CDR3: CASSQGSANGVAFF; DNA: TGTGCCAGCAGCCAAGGTTCGGCAAACGGGGTAGCTTTCTTT
size: -; D: -; V: TRBV12-3/TRBV12-4; J: TRBJ1-4; CDR3: CASRPKAGNEKLFF; DNA: TGTGCCAGCAGACCTAAGGCGGGTAATGAAAAACTGTTTTTT
size: many; D: -; V: TRBV2; J: TRBJ2-3; CDR3: CASSEWDLGTDTQYF; DNA: TGTGCCAGCAGTGAATGGGACTTGGGTACAGATACGCAGTATTTT
size: many; D: TRBD2; V: TRBV7-3; J: TRBJ2-1; CDR3: CASSAGLAGDEQFF; DNA: TGTGCCAGCAGCGCCGGACTAGCGGGGGATGAGCAGTTCTTC
size: few; D: -; V: TRBV28; J: TRBJ1-1; CDR3: CAVTLGGPMNTEAFF; DNA: TGTGCCGTTACTCTGGGCGGACCGATGAACACTGAAGCTTTCTTT
size: many; D: -; V: TRBV11-2; J: TRBJ2-1; CDR3: CASSLGRSNEQFF; DNA: TGTGCCAGCAGCTTAGGACGGAGCAATGAGCAGTTCTTC
size: many; D: -; V: TRBV20-1; J: TRBJ1-1; CDR3: CSAYGDVNTEAFF; DNA: TGCAGTGCTTACGGAGACGTGAACACTGAAGCTTTCTTT
size: many; D: -; V: TRBV6-2/TRBV6-3; J: TRBJ1-1; CDR3: CASLPDVVVTEAFF; DNA: TGTGCCAGCTTACCGGACGTAGTGGTCACTGAAGCTTTCTTT
size: few; D: -; V: TRBV2; J: TRBJ1-1; CDR3: CASTPQGAAFF; DNA: TGTGCCAGCACCCCCCAAGGGGCAGCTTTCTTT